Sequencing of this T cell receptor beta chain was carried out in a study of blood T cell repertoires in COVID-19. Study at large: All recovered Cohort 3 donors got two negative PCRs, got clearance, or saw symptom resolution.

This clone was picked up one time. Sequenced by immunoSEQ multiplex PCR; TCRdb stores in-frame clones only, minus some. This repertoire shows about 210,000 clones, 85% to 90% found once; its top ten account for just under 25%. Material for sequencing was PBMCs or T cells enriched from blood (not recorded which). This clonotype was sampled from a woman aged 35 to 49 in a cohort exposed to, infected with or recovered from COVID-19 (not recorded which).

This CDR3 is CATSRDLQGSLYEQYF. Written as DNA, the CDR3 is TGTGCCACCAGCAGAGATCTTCAGGGAAGCCTCTACGAGCAGTACTTC. J is TRBJ2-7 and V is TRBV15; D may be TRBD1 (5 bases). V lost 0 bases, J lost 3 bases, and 15 bases lay in between. This CDR3 is 16 amino acids long. In germline, CDR1 is LNHNV, CDR2 YYDKDF (reference sequence).